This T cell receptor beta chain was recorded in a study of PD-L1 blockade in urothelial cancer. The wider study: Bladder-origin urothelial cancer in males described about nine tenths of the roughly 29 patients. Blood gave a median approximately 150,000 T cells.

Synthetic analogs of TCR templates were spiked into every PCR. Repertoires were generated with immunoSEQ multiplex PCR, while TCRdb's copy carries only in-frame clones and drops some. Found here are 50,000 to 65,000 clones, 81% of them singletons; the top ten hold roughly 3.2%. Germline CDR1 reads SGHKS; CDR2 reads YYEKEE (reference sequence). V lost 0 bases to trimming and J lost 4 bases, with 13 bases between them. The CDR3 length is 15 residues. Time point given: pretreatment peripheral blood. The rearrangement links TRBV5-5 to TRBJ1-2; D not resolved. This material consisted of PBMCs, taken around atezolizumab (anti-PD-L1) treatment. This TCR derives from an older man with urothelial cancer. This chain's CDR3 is CASSLAGRVFYGYTF. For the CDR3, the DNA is TGTGCCAGCAGCTTGGCGGGGAGGGTGTTCTATGGCTACACCTTC. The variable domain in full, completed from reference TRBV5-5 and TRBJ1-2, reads DAGVTQSPTHLIKTRGQQVTLRCSPISGHKSVSWYQQVLGQGPQFIFQYYEKEERGRGNFPDRFSARQFPNYSSELNVNALLLGDSALYLCASSLAGRVFYGYTFGSGTRLTVV.